These 29 T cell receptor beta chains share one sample of origin, sequenced in a study of T cell changes during pregnancy in multiple sclerosis. The method was immunoSEQ multiplex PCR; TCRdb's version includes in-frame clones alone and lacks a portion of them. This table holds 50,000 to 80,000 clones, roughly 92% found once. Sequenced material: peripheral blood, taken in the second trimester of pregnancy. These receptor sequences come from a female donor with multiple sclerosis, enrolled in a pregnancy study.

V usage is TRBV19 and J usage is TRBJ1-1; D possibly corresponds to TRBD1 (6 bases). From germline, CDR1 is LNHDA and CDR2 SQIVND (reference sequence). There are 13 residues in the CDR3. V was clipped by 1 base and J by 6 bases, with 9 bases between them. CDR3 region: CASSIAQGAEAFF. CDR3 sequence (DNA): TGTGCCAGTAGTATAGCACAGGGAGCTGAAGCTTTCTTT.

This chain joins TRBV10-2 and TRBJ2-7; TRBD2 agrees at 11 bases. V shed 4 bases, J shed 5 bases, and the junction held 4 bases outside the gene matches. Germline assignment: CDR1 WSHSY and CDR2 SAAADI. The CDR3 loop spans 14 amino acids. CDR3: CASSVAGGPHEQYF. The CDR3, as DNA: TGCGCCAGCAGTGTAGCGGGAGGGCCCCACGAGCAGTACTTC.

The rearrangement uses TRBV18 and TRBJ2-5, with D maybe TRBD1 (6 bases). CDR3 length: 18 residues. V lost 2 bases, J lost 3 bases, and 22 bases lay in between. Germline-derived CDR1 and CDR2 are KGHSH and LQKENI. CDR3 coding DNA: TGTGCCAGCTCACCATTCTCAGTAGCAGGACAGAAAAAAGAGACCCAGTACTTC. It specifies CASSPFSVAGQKKETQYF.

The chain joins TRBV29-1 to TRBJ2-1; 7 nucleotides line up with TRBD2. The J segment lost 7 bases and the V segment lost 2 bases, leaving 20 bases of the junction unmatched. CDR1 is SQVTM and CDR2 is ANQGSEA in the germline V gene. This CDR3 is built from 18 residues. As DNA, the CDR3 is TGCAGCGTTGAACTAGCTGCTCCTACGGGACTATTTTTGAATGAGCAGTTCTTC. It encodes CSVELAAPTGLFLNEQFF.

The chain couples TRBV5-4 to TRBJ2-7; TRBD2 agrees at 7 bases. The CDR3 is made up of 17 amino acids. The V gene end was trimmed by 5 bases and the J gene end by 6 bases; junction bases not matched to a gene: 20. From germline, CDR1 is SGHNT and CDR2 YYREEE (reference sequence). The CDR3 DNA reads TGTGCCAGCAGGCGGGGGACTGTAGGTTTGGGATCGGGCGAGCAGTACTTC. It translates to CASRRGTVGLGSGEQYF.

The chain uses TRBV5-1 and TRBJ2-5; D is possibly TRBD2 (6 bases). V was clipped by 4 bases and J by 0 bases, with 10 bases between them. The CDR3 totals 14 residues. From germline, CDR1 is SGHRS and CDR2 YFSETQ. The CDR3 protein is CASSPGDYQETQYF. CDR3 bases: TGCGCCAGCAGCCCCGGGGACTACCAAGAGACCCAGTACTTC.

The rearrangement uses TRBV19 and TRBJ2-1; the D gene is possibly TRBD2 (5 bases). The germline V gene encodes CDR1 LNHDA and CDR2 SQIVND (reference sequence). V was trimmed by 4 bases and J by 6 bases, leaving 7 bases between them. The CDR3 sequence is 12 residues long. The DNA of the CDR3 is TGTGCCAGTAGTACCGCGGGCAATGAGCAGTTCTTC. Translating gives CASSTAGNEQFF.

The rearrangement joins TRBV9 to TRBJ1-5, with D possibly being TRBD1 (6 bases). In germline, CDR1 is SGDLS, CDR2 YYNGEE. V shed 4 bases and J shed 1 base, with 9 bases lying between them. CDR3 length: 14 amino acids. The CDR3 loop reads CASSLGTSNQPQHF. In nucleotides, the CDR3 is TGTGCCAGCAGCTTAGGGACAAGCAATCAGCCCCAGCATTTT.

V and J are TRBV13 and TRBJ2-7; D ambiguous. The V and J ends lost 5 bases and 1 base respectively, with 9 bases between them. The CDR3 extends over 13 amino acids. Germline V gene sequence: CDR1 PRHDT, CDR2 FYEKMQ (reference sequence). In nucleotides, the CDR3 is TGTGCCAGCAGCCCGGTTGGTTCCTACGAGCAGTACTTC. This gives the protein CASSPVGSYEQYF.

The rearrangement joins TRBV2 to TRBJ2-6; perhaps TRBD2 as D (6 bases). CDR1 SNHLY and CDR2 FYNNEI come from the germline V gene. The length of the CDR3 is 17 residues. Trimming took off 4 bases at V and 4 bases at J, with 17 bases between the two ends. As DNA, the CDR3 is TGTGCCAGCAGTGCGGAGACTAGACTTAGAGGGGCCAACGTCCTGACTTTC. This sequence encodes CASSAETRLRGANVLTF.

The table lists this clone with a count of one. The gene calls are TRBV6-5 and TRBJ1-1, with D possibly matching TRBD1 (5 bases). The V end lost 5 bases, the J end lost 1 base, and 8 bases lay between the germline ends. Germline loops: CDR1 MNHEY, CDR2 SVGAGI. There are 13 residues in the CDR3. CDR3 sequence reads: CASSQGKNTEAFF. CDR3 DNA: TGTGCCAGCAGTCAGGGTAAGAACACTGAAGCTTTCTTT.

The chain uses TRBV7-8 and TRBJ1-4, with D hard to call. Trimming took 0 bases from V and 7 from J, leaving 9 bases between them. Germline assignment: CDR1 SGHVS and CDR2 FQNEAQ. The CDR3 covers 14 residues. In DNA, the CDR3 is TGTGCCAGCAGCTTAGCTGGGCAAGGTGAAAAACTGTTTTTT. It encodes CASSLAGQGEKLFF.

The chain is built from TRBV18 and TRBJ1-1; a possible D gene is TRBD1 (6 bases). The V and J ends lost 2 bases and 4 bases respectively, with 14 bases between them. Germline CDR1 and CDR2: KGHSH and LQKENI. The CDR3 contains 15 residues. The CDR3 DNA follows: TGTGCCAGCTCACCAGGGCCCGGGGGGCCCACTGAAGCTTTCTTT. Protein sequence: CASSPGPGGPTEAFF.

The gene calls are TRBV12-5 and TRBJ2-7; TRBD2 aligns across 8 bases. Germline CDR1 is LGHNT and CDR2 is FRNRAP. The V gene end was trimmed by 3 bases and the J gene end by 3 bases; junction bases not matched to a gene: 13. The CDR3 totals 17 residues. CDR3 nucleotides: TGTGCTAGTGGTTTCTTCCTAATAGCGGGACTGAGCTACGAGCAGTACTTC. Residues: CASGFFLIAGLSYEQYF.

V and J are TRBV28 and TRBJ2-7; possible D gene TRBD1, 6 bases. The germline CDR1 and CDR2 sequences are MDHEN and SYDVKM. The CDR3 length is 15 residues. Trimming pared 2 bases from V and 4 bases from J, leaving 15 bases between. As DNA, the CDR3 is TGTGCCAGCAGTTTACTCCCTACAGGGTTTTACGAGCAGTACTTC. Residues: CASSLLPTGFYEQYF. Drawing the rest from reference TRBV28 and TRBJ2-7, the complete variable domain is DVKVTQSSRYLVKRTGEKVFLECVQDMDHENMFWYRQDPGLGLRLIYFSYDVKMKEKGDIPEGYSVSREKKERFSLILESASTNQTSMYLCASSLLPTGFYEQYFGPGTRLTVT.

V and J are TRBV4-1 and TRBJ2-7, with 11 bases identical to TRBD1. Germline CDR1 MGHRA, CDR2 YSYEKL. Trimming cost V 1 base and J 4 bases; bases outside gene matches: 6. The CDR3 length is 16 residues. In nucleotides, the CDR3 is TGCGCCAGCAGCCAAGGAGTGGGGACAGGGGGATACGAGCAGTACTTC. It translates to CASSQGVGTGGYEQYF.

The genes are TRBV6-4 and TRBJ2-1; 9 bases align to TRBD2. This CDR3 has 15 amino acids. Trimming cost V 5 bases and J 2 bases; bases outside gene matches: 4. The germline V gene encodes CDR1 MRHNA and CDR2 SNTAGT. The CDR3 nucleotides are TGTGCCAGCAGTAGACTAGCGGAGGCCTACAATGAGCAGTTCTTC. Translating it yields CASSRLAEAYNEQFF.

The CDR3 nucleotides read TGTGCCAGCAGCTTTGGGCCCGGGACTAGCTCGTACGAGCAGTACTTC. It encodes CASSFGPGTSSYEQYF. The V and J genes are TRBV7-2 and TRBJ2-7; TRBD2 matches at 9 bases. There are 16 residues in the CDR3. Germline CDR1 SGHTA, CDR2 FQGNSA. With 3 bases clipped from V and 4 bases from J, the junction kept 10 bases outside the gene matches.

The rearrangement links TRBV28 to TRBJ2-7; D is uncertain. The CDR3 extends over 14 amino acids. CDR1 is MDHEN and CDR2 is SYDVKM in the germline V gene. V was clipped by 3 bases and J by 2 bases, with 11 bases between them. Written as DNA, the CDR3 is TGTGCCAGCAGTTTTTCTCGGGTTACCTACGAGCAGTACTTC. It codes for CASSFSRVTYEQYF.

This chain joins TRBV5-1 and TRBJ2-3, with TRBD2 identical over 15 bases. Germline CDR1 and CDR2: SGHRS and YFSETQ. The CDR3 covers 17 residues. Trimming took 4 bases from V and 2 from J; bases not matched to a gene: 5. Here the CDR3 reads CASSRTSGREDTDTQYF. Here the CDR3 DNA reads TGCGCCAGCAGCCGGACTAGCGGGAGGGAGGACACAGATACGCAGTATTTT.

The chain recombines TRBV27 with TRBJ2-1; D is possibly TRBD2 (6 bases). This CDR3 comprises 14 residues. The germline V gene has CDR1 MNHEY and CDR2 SMNVEV (reference sequence). Trimming stripped 2 bases from V and 3 bases from J, with 8 bases between. The CDR3 region is CASSLRDFYNEQFF. CDR3 sequence (DNA): TGTGCCAGCAGTTTACGGGACTTCTACAATGAGCAGTTCTTC.

This clone appeared a single time. V and J are TRBV6-1 and TRBJ2-1; TRBD2 agrees at 12 bases. The V segment lost 2 bases and the J segment 3 bases; nucleotides outside the gene matches: 5. The CDR3 sequence is 17 residues long. The V gene's germline CDR1 is MNHNS and CDR2 SASEGT. The CDR3, as DNA: TGTGCCAGCAGTGAAAGTAAGGGACTAGCGGGCTACAATGAGCAGTTCTTC. Its protein is CASSESKGLAGYNEQFF.

This clone was observed once. J is TRBJ2-7 and V is TRBV28, with 9 nucleotides matching TRBD2. This CDR3 spans 17 amino acids. Germline V gene lookup returns CDR1 MDHEN and CDR2 SYDVKM. The ends lost 3 bases at V and 4 bases at J; junction bases unmatched: 13. The CDR3 here is CASSFYPSGILVYEQYF. The CDR3 nucleotides are TGTGCCAGCAGTTTTTACCCTAGCGGGATTCTTGTTTACGAGCAGTACTTC.

Here the CDR3 DNA reads TGTGCCATCAGTGAGGGGGAGGGAAGGAGCTATGGCTACACCTTC. It specifies CAISEGEGRSYGYTF. This sequence joins TRBV10-3 and TRBJ1-2; D not resolved. V lost 2 bases and J lost 4, with 14 bases in between. The CDR3 runs 15 residues. Germline V lookup: CDR1 ENHRY, CDR2 SYGVKD.

The chain links TRBV18 to TRBJ2-1; D is ambiguous. Trimming pared 4 bases from V and 3 bases from J, leaving 13 bases between. Germline V gene data show CDR1 as KGHSH and CDR2 as LQKENI. The CDR3 totals 15 residues. The CDR3 DNA follows: TGTGCCAGCTCACTGCTGGCGGTCGACTACAATGAGCAGTTCTTC. It is translated as CASSLLAVDYNEQFF.

The chain has TRBV10-1 and TRBJ2-5; perhaps TRBD2 as D (6 bases). This CDR3 has 16 amino acids. Germline V gene lookup returns CDR1 WNHNN and CDR2 SYGVQD (reference sequence). Trimming shortened V by 2 bases and J by 5 bases, and 18 bases separated the two germline ends. The CDR3 sequence: CASSEGEANDFETQYF. The CDR3 DNA reads as TGCGCCAGCAGTGAGGGGGAGGCCAACGACTTCGAGACCCAGTACTTC.

The chain carries TRBV4-3 and TRBJ1-1; no clear D gene. Trimming pared 7 bases from V and 2 bases from J, leaving 11 bases between. CDR3 size: 13 residues. CDR1 and CDR2 (germline): LGHNA, YSLEER. The CDR3 sequence is CASTGRYNTEAFF. CDR3 bases: TGCGCCAGCACCGGCAGGTACAACACTGAAGCTTTCTTT.

V and J are TRBV27 and TRBJ2-5; 12 bases agree with TRBD2. V shed 8 bases, J shed 0 bases, and the junction held 4 bases outside the gene matches. The CDR3 sequence is 15 residues long. Germline V gene sequence: CDR1 MNHEY, CDR2 SMNVEV (reference sequence). The CDR3 is CASFGLAGNQETQYF. For the CDR3, the DNA is TGTGCCAGCTTTGGACTAGCGGGGAACCAAGAGACCCAGTACTTC.

The CDR3, as DNA: TGTGCCAGCAGTTTACTCCAGGGAAATTCACCCCTCCACTTT. Translated: CASSLLQGNSPLHF. The chain joins TRBV27 to TRBJ1-6; a weak D match, TRBD1 (5 bases). V lost 2 bases, J lost 7 bases, and 9 bases lay in between. The length of the CDR3 is 14 residues. Germline CDR1 MNHEY, CDR2 SMNVEV (reference sequence).